This T cell receptor beta chain was sequenced for a study of control samples from healthy donors and cancer patients. This CDR3 has 15 amino acids. From germline, CDR1 is KGHSH and CDR2 LQKENI. The junction had 4 bases not matched to a gene; V was cut back by 5 bases and J by 3 bases. Generated by immunoSEQ multiplex PCR, the TCRdb table keeps only in-frame clones and is missing some. Seen here are about 71,000 clones, approximately 89% observed once, and the top ten hold 19%. Sequenced sample: PBMCs. The source of this sequence is a man between 60 and 75 years old with lung cancer. The chain uses TRBV18 and TRBJ2-5; 12 nucleotides line up with TRBD2. CDR3 sequence: CASSSGLAGKETQYF. The CDR3 DNA reads TGTGCCAGCTCATCAGGACTAGCGGGGAAAGAGACCCAGTACTTC.